This T cell receptor (beta chain) was captured in a study of blood T cell repertoires in COVID-19. Looking at the study overall: From T cells, B-cell-depleted T cells, or PBMCs came the material, which was cDNA or gDNA.

In the authors' methods: Amplifying reference gene primers gave estimates of nucleated cell counts. The table came from immunoSEQ multiplex PCR; TCRdb's copy has only in-frame clones and leaves some out. The V and J calls and the clone size are those of that table, but D and trimming were determined from the DNA. The table has nearly 300,000 clones, approximately 84% seen once. The V and J ends lost 2 bases and 5 bases, in that order; junction bases with no gene match: 4. The length of the CDR3 is 14 residues. The V gene's germline CDR1 is SGHTA and CDR2 FQGTGA. Sequencing was carried out using peripheral blood. The gene calls are TRBV7-3 and TRBJ1-1; 8 nucleotides align to TRBD1. The sequence came from a human donor with COVID-19, enrolled during active disease. The donor label of this sample is uncertain. CDR3 loop: CASSLQGAGTEAFF. The CDR3 DNA is TGTGCCAGCAGCTTACAGGGGGCTGGGACTGAAGCTTTCTTT.